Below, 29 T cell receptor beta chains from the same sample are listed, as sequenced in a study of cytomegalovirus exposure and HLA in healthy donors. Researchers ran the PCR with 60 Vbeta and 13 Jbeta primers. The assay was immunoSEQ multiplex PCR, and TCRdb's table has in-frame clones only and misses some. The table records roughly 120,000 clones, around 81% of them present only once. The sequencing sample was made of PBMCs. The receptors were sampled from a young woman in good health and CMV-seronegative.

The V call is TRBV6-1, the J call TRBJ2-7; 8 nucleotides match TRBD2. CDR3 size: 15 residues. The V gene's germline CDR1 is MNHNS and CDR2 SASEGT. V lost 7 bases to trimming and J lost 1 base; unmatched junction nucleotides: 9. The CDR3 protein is CASKKTSGPSYEQYF. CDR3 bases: TGTGCCAGCAAGAAAACTAGCGGCCCATCCTACGAGCAGTACTTC.

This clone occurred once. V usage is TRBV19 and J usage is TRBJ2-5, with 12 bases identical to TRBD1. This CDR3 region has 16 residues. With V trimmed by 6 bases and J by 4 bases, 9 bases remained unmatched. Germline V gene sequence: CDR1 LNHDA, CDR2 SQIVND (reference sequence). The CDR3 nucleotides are TGTGCCAGTAGCAACCCGGGACAGGGGGCGCGAGAGACCCAGTACTTC. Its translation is CASSNPGQGARETQYF. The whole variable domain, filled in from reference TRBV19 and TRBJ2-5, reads DGGITQSPKYLFRKEGQNVTLSCEQNLNHDAMYWYRQDPGQGLRLIYYSQIVNDFQKGDIAEGYSVSREKKESFPLTVTSAQKNPTAFYLCASSNPGQGARETQYFGPGTRLLVL.

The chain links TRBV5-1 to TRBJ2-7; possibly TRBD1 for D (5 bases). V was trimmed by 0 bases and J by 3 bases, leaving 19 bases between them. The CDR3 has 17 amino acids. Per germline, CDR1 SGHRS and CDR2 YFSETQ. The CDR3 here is CASSLVEASDRYYEQYF. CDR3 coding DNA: TGCGCCAGCAGCTTGGTAGAAGCCAGCGACAGATACTACGAGCAGTACTTC.

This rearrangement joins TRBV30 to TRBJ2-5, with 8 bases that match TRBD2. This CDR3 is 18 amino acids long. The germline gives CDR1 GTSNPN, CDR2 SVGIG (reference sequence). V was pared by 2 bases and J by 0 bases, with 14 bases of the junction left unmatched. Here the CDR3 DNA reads TGTGCCTGGAGTTGGGGGACTAGTTTTGGGTTCTACCAAGAGACCCAGTACTTC. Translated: CAWSWGTSFGFYQETQYF. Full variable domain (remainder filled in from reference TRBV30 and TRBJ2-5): SQTIHQWPATLVQPVGSPLSLECTVEGTSNPNLYWYRQAAGRGLQLLFYSVGIGQISSEVPQNLSASRPQDRQFILSSKKLLLSDSGFYLCAWSWGTSFGFYQETQYFGPGTRLLVL.

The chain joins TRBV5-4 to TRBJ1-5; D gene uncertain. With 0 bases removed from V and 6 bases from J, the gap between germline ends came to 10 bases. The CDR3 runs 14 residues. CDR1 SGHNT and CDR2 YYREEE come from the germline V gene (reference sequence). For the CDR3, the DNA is TGTGCCAGCAGCTTGGAGGGAGGAGGTCAGCCCCAGCATTTT. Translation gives CASSLEGGGQPQHF.

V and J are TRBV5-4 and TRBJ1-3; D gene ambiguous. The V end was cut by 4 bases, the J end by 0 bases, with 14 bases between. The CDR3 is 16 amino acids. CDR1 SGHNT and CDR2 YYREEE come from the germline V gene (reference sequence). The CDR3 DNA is TGTGCCAGCAGCAGAGGGTCGGAAAACTCTGGAAACACCATATATTTT. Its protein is CASSRGSENSGNTIYF.

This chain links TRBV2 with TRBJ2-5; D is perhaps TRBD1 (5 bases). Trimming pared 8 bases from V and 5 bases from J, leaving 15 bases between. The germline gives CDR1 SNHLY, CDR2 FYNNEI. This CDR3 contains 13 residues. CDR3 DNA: TGTGCCAGCGAGCCTGGGGCCGGTGAGACCCAGTACTTC. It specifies CASEPGAGETQYF.

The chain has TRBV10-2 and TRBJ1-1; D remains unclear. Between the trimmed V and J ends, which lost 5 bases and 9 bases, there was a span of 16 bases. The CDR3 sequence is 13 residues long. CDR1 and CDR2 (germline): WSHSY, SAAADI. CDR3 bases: TGCGCCAGCAGTCTAGATCGGTGGGAGCAAGCTTTCTTT. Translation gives CASSLDRWEQAFF.

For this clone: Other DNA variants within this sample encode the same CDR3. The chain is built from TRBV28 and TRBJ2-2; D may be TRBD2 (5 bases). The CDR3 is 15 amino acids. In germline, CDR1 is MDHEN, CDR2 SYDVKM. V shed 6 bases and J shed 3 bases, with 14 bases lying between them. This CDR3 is CASRTGVGYTGELFF. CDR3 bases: TGTGCCAGCAGGACCGGGGTAGGATACACCGGGGAGCTGTTTTTT.

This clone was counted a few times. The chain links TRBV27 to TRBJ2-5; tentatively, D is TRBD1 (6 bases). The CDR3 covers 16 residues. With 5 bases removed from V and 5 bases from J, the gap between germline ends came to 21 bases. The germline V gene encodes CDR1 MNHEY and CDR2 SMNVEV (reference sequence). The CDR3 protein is CASSTRDRRRTETQYF. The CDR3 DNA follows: TGTGCCAGCAGTACACGAGACAGGCGTCGGACGGAGACCCAGTACTTC.

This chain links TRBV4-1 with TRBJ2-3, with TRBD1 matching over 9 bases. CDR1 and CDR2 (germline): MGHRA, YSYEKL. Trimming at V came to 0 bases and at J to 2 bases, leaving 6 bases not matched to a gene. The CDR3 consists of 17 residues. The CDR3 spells CASSQDPGTGYTDTQYF. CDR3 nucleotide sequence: TGCGCCAGCAGCCAAGATCCAGGGACAGGGTACACAGATACGCAGTATTTT.

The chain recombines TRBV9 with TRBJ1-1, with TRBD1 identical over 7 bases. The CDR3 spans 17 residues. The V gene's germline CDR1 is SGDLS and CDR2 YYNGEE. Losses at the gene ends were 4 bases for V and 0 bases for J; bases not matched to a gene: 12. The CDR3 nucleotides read TGTGCCAGCAGCAAGTTATCAGGGGGACCAATGAACACTGAAGCTTTCTTT. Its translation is CASSKLSGGPMNTEAFF.

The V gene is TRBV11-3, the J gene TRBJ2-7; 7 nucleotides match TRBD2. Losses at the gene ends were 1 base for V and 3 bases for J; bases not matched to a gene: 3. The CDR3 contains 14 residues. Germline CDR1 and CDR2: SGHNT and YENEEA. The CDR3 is CASSLGAGNYEQYF. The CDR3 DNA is TGTGCCAGCAGCTTAGGAGCGGGAAACTACGAGCAGTACTTC.

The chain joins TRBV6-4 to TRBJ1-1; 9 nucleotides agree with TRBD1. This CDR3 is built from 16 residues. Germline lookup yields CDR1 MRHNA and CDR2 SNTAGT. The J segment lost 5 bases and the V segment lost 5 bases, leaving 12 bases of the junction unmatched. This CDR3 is CASSSAPYRGRTEAFF. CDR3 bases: TGTGCCAGCAGTAGTGCCCCATACAGGGGGCGAACTGAAGCTTTCTTT.

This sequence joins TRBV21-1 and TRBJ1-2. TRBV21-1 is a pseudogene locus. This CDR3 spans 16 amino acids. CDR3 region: CASMQRRVTGDRGYTF. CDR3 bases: TGTGCCAGCATGCAAAGAAGGGTTACGGGGGATCGGGGCTACACCTTC.

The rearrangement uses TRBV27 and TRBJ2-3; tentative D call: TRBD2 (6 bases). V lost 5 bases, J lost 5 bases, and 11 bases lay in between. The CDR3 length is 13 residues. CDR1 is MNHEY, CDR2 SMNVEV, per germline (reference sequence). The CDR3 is CASSGLTQDTQYF. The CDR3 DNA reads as TGTGCCAGCAGTGGACTAACACAAGATACGCAGTATTTT.

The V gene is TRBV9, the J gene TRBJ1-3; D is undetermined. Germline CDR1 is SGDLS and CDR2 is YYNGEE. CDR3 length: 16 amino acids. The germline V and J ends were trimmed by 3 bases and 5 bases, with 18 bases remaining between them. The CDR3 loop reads CASSESKGSGRNTIYF. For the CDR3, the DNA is TGTGCCAGCAGCGAAAGCAAAGGGAGCGGTAGAAACACCATATATTTT.

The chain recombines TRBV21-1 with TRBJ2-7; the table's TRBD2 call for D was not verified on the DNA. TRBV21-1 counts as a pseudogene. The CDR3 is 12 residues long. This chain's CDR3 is CASNRGPYEQYF. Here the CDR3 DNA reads TGTGCCAGCAACCGCGGCCCCTACGAGCAGTACTTC.

The DNA of the CDR3 is TGTGCCAGCAGCCAGGACAGGATAGAGCAGTACTTC. It yields the protein CASSQDRIEQYF. V and J are TRBV6-5 and TRBJ2-7; 7 bases are shared with TRBD1. V trimming: 6 bases; J trimming: 7 bases; junction bases outside the gene matches: 6. The germline V gene encodes CDR1 MNHEY and CDR2 SVGAGI. This CDR3 contains 12 residues.

CDR3 bases: TGTGCCAGCAAAAATAGAGGACAGGAGACCCAGTACTTC. Translation: CASKNRGQETQYF. J is TRBJ2-5 and V is TRBV7-9; D might be TRBD1 (6 bases). Looked up from germline, CDR1 is SEHNR and CDR2 is FQNEAQ (reference sequence). The CDR3 covers 13 residues. The V end was cut by 7 bases, the J end by 5 bases, with 14 bases between.

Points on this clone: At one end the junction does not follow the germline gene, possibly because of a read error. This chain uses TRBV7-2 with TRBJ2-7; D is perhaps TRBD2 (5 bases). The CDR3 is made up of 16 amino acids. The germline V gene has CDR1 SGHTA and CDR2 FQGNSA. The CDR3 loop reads CASSLAGAVSSYEQYF. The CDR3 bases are TGTGCCAGCAGCTTAGCTGGAGCGGTTTCTTCCTACGAGCAGTACTTT.

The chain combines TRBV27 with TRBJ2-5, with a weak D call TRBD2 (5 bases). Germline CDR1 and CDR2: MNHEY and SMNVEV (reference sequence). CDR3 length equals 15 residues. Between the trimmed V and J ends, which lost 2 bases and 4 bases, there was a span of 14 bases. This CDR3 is CASSLEGSRAETQYF. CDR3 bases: TGTGCCAGCAGTTTAGAGGGTAGTCGGGCAGAGACCCAGTACTTC.

CDR3 DNA sequence: TGTGCCAGTTCCACCGACAGGGTTGAATATAGCAATCAGCCCCAGCATTTT. It yields the protein CASSTDRVEYSNQPQHF. The gene calls are TRBV19 and TRBJ1-5; TRBD1 agrees at 7 bases. Germline V gene lookup returns CDR1 LNHDA and CDR2 SQIVND (reference sequence). The CDR3 is 17 residues long. Unmatched junction bases numbered 13, after V lost 8 bases and J lost 0 bases.

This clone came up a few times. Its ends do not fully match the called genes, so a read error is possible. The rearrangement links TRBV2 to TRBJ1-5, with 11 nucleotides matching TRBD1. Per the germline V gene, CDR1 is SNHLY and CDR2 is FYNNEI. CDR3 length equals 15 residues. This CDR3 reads CASSEGTGGWEPQHF. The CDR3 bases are TGTGCCAGCAGCGAAGGGACAGGGGGATGGGAGCCCCAGCATTTT.

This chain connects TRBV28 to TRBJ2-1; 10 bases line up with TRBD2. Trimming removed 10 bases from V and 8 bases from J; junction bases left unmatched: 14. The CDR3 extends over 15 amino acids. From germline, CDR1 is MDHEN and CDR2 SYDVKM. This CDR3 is CAIVSGRAASDEQFF. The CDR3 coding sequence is TGTGCCATAGTGAGCGGGAGGGCCGCTAGCGATGAGCAGTTCTTC.

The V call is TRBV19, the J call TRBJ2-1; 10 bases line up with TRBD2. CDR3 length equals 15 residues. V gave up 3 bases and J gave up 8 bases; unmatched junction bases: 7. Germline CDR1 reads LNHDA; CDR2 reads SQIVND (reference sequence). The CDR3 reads CASSIQAGGPHEQFF. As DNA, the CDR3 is TGTGCCAGTAGTATTCAAGCGGGAGGGCCCCATGAGCAGTTCTTC.

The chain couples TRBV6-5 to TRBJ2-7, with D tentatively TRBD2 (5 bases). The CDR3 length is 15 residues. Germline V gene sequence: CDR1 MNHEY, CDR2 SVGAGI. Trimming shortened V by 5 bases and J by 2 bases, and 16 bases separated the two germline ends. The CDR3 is CASSGQRAEAYEQYF. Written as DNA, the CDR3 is TGTGCCAGCAGTGGCCAGAGAGCGGAAGCCTACGAGCAGTACTTC.

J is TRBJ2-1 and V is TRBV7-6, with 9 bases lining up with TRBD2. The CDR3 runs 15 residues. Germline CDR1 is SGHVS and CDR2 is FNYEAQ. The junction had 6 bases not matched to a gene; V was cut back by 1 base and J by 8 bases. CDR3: CASSLGSGSSHEQFF. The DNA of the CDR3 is TGTGCCAGCAGCTTAGGTAGCGGGAGTTCCCATGAGCAGTTCTTC.

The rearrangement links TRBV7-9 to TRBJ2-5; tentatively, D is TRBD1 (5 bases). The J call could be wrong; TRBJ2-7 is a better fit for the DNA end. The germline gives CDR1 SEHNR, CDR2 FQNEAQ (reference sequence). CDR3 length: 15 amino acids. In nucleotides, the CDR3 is TGTGCCAGCAGCTTAGAGGCCTCAGGGCTTTACGAGCAGTACTTC. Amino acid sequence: CASSLEASGLYEQYF.